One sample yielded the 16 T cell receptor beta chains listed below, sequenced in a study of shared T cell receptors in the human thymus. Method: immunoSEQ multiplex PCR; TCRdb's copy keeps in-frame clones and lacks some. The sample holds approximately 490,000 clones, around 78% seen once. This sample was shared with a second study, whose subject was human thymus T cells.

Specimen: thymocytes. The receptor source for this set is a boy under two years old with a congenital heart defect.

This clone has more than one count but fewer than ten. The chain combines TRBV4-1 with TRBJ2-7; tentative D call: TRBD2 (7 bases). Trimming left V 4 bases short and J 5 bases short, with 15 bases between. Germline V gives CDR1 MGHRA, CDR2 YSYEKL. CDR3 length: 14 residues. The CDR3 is CASSRGGLGHEQYF. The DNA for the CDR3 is TGCGCCAGCAGCCGGGGGGGCCTCGGGCACGAGCAGTACTTC.

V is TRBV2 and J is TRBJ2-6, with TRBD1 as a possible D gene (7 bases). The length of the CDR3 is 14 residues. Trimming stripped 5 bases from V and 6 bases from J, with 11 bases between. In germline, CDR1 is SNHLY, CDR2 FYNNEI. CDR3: CASSSGGKANVLTF. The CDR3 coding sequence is TGTGCCAGCAGTTCAGGGGGGAAGGCCAACGTCCTGACTTTC. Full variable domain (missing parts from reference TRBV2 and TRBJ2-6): EPEVTQTPSHQVTQMGQEVILRCVPISNHLYFYWYRQILGQKVEFLVSFYNNEISEKSEIFDDQFSVERPDGSNFTLKIRSTKLEDSAMYFCASSSGGKANVLTFGAGSRLTVL.

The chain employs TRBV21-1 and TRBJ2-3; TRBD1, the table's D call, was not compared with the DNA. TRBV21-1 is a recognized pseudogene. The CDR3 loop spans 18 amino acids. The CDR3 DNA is TGTGCCAGCAGCCGACGGGACAGGGCTTCCCTAGACACAGATACGCAGTATTTT. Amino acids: CASSRRDRASLDTDTQYF.

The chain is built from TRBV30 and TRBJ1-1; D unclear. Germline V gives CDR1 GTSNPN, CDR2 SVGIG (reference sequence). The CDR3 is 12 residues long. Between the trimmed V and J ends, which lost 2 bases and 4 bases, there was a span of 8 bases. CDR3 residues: CAWSRERTEAFF. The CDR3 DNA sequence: TGTGCCTGGAGTAGGGAGCGCACTGAAGCTTTCTTT.

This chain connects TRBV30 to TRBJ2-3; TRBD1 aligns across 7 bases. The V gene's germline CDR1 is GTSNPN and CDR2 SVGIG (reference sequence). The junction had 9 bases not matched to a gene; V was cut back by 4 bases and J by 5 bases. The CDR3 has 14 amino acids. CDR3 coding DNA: TGTGCCTGGACCGAGGGGGCAGGGGAAGATACGCAGTATTTT. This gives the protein CAWTEGAGEDTQYF.

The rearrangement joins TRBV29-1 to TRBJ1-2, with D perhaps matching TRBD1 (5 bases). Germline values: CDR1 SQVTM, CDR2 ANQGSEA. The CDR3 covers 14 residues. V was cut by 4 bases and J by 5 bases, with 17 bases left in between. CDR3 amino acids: CSVGQAGNNYGYTF. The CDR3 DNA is TGCAGCGTTGGGCAGGCAGGGAATAATTATGGCTACACCTTC.

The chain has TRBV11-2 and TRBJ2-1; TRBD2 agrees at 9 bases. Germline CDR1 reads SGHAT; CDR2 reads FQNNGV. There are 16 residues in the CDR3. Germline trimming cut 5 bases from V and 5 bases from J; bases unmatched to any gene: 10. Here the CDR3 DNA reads TGTGCCAGCAGCCCCCCCGCTAGCGGGAACCACAATGAGCAGTTCTTC. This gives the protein CASSPPASGNHNEQFF. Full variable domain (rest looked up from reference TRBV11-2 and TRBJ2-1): EAGVAQSPRYKIIEKRQSVAFWCNPISGHATLYWYQQILGQGPKLLIQFQNNGVVDDSQLPKDRFSAERLKGVDSTLKIQPAKLEDSAVYLCASSPPASGNHNEQFFGPGTRLTVL.

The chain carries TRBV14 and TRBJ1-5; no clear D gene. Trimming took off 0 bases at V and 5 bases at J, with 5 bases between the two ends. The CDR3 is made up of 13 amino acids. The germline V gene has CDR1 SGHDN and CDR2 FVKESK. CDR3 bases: TGTGCCAGCAGCCAAGACGGGGATCAGCCCCAGCATTTT. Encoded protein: CASSQDGDQPQHF.

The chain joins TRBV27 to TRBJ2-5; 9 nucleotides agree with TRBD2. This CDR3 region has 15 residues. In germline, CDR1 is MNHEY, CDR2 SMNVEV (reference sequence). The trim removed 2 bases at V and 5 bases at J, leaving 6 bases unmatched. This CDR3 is CASSLRGSGGETQYF. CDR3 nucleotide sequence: TGTGCCAGCAGTTTACGTGGTAGCGGGGGCGAGACCCAGTACTTC.

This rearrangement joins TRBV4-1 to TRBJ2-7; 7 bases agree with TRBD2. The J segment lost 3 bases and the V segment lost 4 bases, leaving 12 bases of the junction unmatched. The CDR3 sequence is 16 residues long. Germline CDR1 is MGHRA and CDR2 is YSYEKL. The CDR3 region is CASSLTWAGEVYEQYF. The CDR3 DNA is TGCGCCAGCAGCCTTACCTGGGCGGGAGAAGTCTACGAGCAGTACTTC.

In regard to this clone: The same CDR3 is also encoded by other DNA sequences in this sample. CDR3 in amino acids: CASSLGTSGSYEQYF. In DNA form, the CDR3 reads TGTGCCAGCAGCTTGGGGACTAGCGGGAGTTACGAGCAGTACTTC. The chain couples TRBV11-2 to TRBJ2-7; 14 bases map to TRBD2. Trimming cost V 3 bases and J 4 bases; bases outside gene matches: 2. CDR1 is SGHAT, CDR2 FQNNGV, per germline. CDR3 length equals 15 residues.

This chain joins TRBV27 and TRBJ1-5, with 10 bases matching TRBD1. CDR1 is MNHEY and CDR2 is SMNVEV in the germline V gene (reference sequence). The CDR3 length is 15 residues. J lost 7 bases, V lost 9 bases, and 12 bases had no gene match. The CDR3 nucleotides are TGTGCCAGTGCGATAGTGGGACAGGGGTCGCAGCCCCAGCATTTT. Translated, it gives CASAIVGQGSQPQHF.

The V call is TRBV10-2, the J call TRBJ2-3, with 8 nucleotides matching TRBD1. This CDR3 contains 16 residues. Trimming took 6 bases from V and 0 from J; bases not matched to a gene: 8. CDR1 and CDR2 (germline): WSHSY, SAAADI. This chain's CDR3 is CASRPTGGKSTDTQYF. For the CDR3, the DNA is TGCGCCAGCAGACCAACAGGGGGGAAGAGCACAGATACGCAGTATTTT.

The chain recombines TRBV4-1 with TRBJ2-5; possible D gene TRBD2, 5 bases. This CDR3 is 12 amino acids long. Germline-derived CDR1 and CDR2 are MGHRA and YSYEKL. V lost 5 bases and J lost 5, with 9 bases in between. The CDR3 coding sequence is TGCGCCAGCAGCGATACGGGGGAGACCCAGTACTTC. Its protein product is CASSDTGETQYF.

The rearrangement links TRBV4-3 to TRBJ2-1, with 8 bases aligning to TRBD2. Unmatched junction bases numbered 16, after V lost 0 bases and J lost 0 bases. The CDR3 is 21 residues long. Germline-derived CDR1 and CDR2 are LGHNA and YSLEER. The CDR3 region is CASSQELWSSGSSHSYNEQFF. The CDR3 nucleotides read TGCGCCAGCAGCCAAGAATTATGGTCTAGCGGGTCCTCGCACTCCTACAATGAGCAGTTCTTC.

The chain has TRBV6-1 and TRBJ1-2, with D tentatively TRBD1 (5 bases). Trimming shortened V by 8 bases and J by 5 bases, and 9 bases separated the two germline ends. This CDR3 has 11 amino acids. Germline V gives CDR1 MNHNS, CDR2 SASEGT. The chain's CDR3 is CASGRGYGYTF. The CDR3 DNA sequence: TGTGCCAGCGGGAGGGGTTATGGCTACACCTTC.